What follows describes a single TCR beta chain. CDR3 length equals 14 residues. V was trimmed by 4 bases and J by 4 bases, leaving 13 bases between them. CDR1 and CDR2 from the germline V gene are SGHRS and YFSETQ. The entry originates in a study of blood T cell repertoires in COVID-19. Study-level information: The samples span acute and convalescent COVID-19 from the United States, Italy and Spain.

In the study's own analysis: The assay estimated nucleated cells by amplifying reference gene primers. Method: immunoSEQ multiplex PCR; TCRdb's copy keeps in-frame clones and lacks some. The V and J calls and the clone size are those of that table, but D and trimming were determined from the DNA. This sample has 450,000 to 600,000 clones, with around 87% found just once. This clonotype was obtained from a woman between 18 and 30 years old who had recovered from COVID-19. The sample comprised PBMCs or T cells enriched from blood (not recorded which). The V gene is TRBV5-1, the J gene TRBJ2-3, with D possibly being TRBD1 (6 bases). This CDR3 is CASSVGHPSDTQYF. DNA of the CDR3: TGCGCCAGCAGCGTGGGACACCCCTCAGATACGCAGTATTTT.